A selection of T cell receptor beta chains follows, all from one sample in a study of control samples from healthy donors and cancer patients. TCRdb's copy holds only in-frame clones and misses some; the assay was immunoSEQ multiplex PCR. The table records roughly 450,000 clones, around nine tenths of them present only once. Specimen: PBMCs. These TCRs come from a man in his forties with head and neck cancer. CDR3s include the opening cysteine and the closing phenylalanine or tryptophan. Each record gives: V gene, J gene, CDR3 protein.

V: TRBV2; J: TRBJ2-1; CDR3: CASPRRGGGSEQFF
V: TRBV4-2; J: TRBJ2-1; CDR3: CASSQRTGAGQFF
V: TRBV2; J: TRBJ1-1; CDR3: CASSEWRVGVDTEAFF
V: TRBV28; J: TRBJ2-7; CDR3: CASRPQGFSYEQYF
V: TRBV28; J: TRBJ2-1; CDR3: CASRAPLGEQFF
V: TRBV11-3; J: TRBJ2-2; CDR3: CASSPGTSGNTNTGELFF
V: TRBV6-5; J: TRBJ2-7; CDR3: CASSLGESGYEQYF
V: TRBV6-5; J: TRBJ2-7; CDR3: CASSPWRGGYEQYF
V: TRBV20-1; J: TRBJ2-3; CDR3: CSASGSTDTQYF
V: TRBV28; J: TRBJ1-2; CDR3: CASRLTPGQVANYGYTF
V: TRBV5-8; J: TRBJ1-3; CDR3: CASSLEAGNTIYF
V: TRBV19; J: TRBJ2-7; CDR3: CASSIGQGAGEQYF
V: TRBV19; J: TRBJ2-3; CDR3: CASSTRLAASTDTQYF
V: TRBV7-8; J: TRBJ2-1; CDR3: CASSPPGGMGGEQFF
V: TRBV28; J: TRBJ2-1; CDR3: CASSSLFNYEQFF
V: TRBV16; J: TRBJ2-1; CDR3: CASSPRGAPTQKNNEQFF
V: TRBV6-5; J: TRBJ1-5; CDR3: CACGQNNQPQHF
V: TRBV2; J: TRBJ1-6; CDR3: CASSEGGSPLHF
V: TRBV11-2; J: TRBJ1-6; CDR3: CASSPATVGNSPLHF
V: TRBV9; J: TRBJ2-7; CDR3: CASSVIQYGEQYF
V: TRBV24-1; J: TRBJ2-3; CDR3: CATSAGGSFSTDTQYF
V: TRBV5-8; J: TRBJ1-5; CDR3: CASSPTDREWGNQPQHF
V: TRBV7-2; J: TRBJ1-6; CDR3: CASSPIEVDSPLHF
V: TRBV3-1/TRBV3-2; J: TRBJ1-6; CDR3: CASSQETNSPLHF
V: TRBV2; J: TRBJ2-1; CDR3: CATHSRYNEQFF
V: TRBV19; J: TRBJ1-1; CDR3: CASSIDIRNTEAFF
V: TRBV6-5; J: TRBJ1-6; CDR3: CASSRGSSYNSPLHF
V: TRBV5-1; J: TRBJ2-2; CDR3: CASSGGDSTGELFF
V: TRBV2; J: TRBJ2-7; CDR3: CASNRAPHEQYF
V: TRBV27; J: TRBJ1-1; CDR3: CASSSGQTNTEAFF
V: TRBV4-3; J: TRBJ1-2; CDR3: CASSQRGTYGYTF
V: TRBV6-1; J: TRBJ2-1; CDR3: CASSEQGGSYNEQFF
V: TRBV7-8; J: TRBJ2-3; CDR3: CASSNRQKGYHTDTQYF
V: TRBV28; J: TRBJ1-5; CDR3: CASSLRGGSNQPQHF
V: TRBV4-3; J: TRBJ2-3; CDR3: CASSQGGAGGDTQYF
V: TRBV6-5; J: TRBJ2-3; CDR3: CASRVDSTDTQYF
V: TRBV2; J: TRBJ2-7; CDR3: CASSGRLAGAYEQYF
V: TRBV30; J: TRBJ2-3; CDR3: CAWSRSAASTDTQYF
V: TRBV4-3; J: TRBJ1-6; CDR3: CASSQGESGHDPLHF
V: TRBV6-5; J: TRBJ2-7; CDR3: CASLRALGNEQYF
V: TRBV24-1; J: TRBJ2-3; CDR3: CATNEGSTDTQYF
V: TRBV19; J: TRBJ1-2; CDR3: CASKLSSTSYGYTF
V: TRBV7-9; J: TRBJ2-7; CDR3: CASSSQVSEQYF
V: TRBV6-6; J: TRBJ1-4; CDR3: CASSPRTGDATNEKLFF
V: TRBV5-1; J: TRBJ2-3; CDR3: CASSSVGTGGLDTQYF
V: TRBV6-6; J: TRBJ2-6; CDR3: CASSPTSTTGANVLTF
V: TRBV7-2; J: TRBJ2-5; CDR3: CASSPSREVQGVRETQYF
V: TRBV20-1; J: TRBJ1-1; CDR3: CSAEGSTEAFF
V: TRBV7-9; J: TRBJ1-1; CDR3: CASSLGTEAFF
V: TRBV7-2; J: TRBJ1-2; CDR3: CASLLTGQGVRDGYTF
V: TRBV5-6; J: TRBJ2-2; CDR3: CASSLGVHWAGTGELFF
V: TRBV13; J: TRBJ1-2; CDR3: CASSPATGLANYGYTF
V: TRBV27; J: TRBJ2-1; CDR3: CASSLSSQRGFNEQFF
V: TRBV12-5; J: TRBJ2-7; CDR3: CASGQGHEQYF
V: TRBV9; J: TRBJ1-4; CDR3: CASSSEGGATNEKLFF
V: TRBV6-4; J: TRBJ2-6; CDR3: CASSADSGANVLTF
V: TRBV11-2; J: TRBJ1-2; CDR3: CASSVRRARINYGYTF